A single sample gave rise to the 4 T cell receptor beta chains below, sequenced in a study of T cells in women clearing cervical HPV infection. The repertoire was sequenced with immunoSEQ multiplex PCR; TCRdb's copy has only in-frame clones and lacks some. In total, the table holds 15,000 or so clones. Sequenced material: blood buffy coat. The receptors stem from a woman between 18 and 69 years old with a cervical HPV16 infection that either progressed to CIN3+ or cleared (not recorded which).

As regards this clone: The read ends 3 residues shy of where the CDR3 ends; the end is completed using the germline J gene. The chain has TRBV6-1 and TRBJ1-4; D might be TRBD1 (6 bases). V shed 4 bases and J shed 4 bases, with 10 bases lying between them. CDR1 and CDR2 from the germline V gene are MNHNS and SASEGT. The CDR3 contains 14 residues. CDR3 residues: CASSGTAHNEKLFF. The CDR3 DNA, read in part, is TGTGCCAGCAGTGGGACAGCACATAATGAAAAA.

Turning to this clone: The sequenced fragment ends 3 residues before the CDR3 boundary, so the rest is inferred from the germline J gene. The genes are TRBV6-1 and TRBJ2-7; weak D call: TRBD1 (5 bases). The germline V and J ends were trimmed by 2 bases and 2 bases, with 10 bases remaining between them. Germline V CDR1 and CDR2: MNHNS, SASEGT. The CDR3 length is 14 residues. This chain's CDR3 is CASSESRGTYEQYF. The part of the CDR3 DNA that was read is TGTGCCAGCAGTGAAAGTAGGGGAACCTACGAG.

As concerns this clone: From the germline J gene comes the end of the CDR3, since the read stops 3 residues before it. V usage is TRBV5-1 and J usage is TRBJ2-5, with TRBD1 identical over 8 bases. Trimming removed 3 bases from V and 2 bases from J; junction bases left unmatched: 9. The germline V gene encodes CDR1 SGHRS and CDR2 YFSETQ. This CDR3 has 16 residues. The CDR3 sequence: CASSYNGQGSQETQYF. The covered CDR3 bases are TGCGCCAGCAGCTATAACGGACAGGGAAGTCAAGAGACC.

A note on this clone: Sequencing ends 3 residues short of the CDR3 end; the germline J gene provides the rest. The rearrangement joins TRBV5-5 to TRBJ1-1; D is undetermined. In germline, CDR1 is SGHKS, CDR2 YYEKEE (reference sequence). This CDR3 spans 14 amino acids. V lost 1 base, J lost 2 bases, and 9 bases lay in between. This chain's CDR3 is CASSLHYRNTEAFF. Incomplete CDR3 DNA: TGTGCCAGCAGCTTGCATTACAGAAACACTGAA.